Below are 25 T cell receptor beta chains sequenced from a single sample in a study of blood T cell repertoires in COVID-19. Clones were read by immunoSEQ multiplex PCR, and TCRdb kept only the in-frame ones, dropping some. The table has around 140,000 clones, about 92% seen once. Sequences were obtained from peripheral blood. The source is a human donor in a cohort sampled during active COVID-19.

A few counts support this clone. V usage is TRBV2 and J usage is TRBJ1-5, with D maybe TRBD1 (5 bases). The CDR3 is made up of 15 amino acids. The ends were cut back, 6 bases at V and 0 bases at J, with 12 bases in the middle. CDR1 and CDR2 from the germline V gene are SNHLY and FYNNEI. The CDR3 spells CASRAGLNSNQPQHF. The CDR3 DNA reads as TGTGCCAGCAGGGCGGGGCTCAATAGCAATCAGCCCCAGCATTTT.

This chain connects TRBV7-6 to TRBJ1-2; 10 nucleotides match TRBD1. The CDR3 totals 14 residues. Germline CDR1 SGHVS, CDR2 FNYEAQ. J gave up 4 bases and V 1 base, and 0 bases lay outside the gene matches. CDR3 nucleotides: TGTGCCAGCAGCTTAGGACAGGGGGCCTATGGCTACACCTTC. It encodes CASSLGQGAYGYTF.

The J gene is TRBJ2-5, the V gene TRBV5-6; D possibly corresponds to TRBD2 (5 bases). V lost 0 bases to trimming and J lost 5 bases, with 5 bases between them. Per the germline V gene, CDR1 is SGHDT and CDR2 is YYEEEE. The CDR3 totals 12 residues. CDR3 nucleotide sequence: TGTGCCAGCAGCTTGGTAGCGGAGACCCAGTACTTC. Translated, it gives CASSLVAETQYF.

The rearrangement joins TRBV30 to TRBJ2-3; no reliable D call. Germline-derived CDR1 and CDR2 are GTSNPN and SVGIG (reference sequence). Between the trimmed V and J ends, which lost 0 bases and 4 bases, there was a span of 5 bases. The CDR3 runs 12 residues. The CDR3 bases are TGTGCCTGGAGTGTGCGCGCAGATACGCAGTATTTT. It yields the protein CAWSVRADTQYF. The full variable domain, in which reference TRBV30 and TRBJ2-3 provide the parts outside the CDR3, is SQTIHQWPATLVQPVGSPLSLECTVEGTSNPNLYWYRQAAGRGLQLLFYSVGIGQISSEVPQNLSASRPQDRQFILSSKKLLLSDSGFYLCAWSVRADTQYFGPGTRLTVL.

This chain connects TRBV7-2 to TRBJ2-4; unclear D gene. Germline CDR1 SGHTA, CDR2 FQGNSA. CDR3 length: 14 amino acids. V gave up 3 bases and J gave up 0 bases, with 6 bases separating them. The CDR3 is CASSLAPAKNIQYF. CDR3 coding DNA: TGTGCCAGCAGCTTGGCCCCAGCCAAAAACATTCAGTACTTC.

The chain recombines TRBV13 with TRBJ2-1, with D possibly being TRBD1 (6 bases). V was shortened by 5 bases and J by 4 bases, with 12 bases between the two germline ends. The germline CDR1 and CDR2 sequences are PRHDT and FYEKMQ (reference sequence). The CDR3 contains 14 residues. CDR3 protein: CASSSRQAYNEQFF. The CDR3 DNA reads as TGTGCCAGCAGCAGTCGACAGGCATACAATGAGCAGTTCTTC.

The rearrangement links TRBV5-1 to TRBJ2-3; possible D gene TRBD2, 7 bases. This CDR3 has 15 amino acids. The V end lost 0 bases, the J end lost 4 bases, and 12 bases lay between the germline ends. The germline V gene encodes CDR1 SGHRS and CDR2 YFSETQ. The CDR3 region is CASSLEGGVADTQYF. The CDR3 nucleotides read TGCGCCAGCAGCTTGGAAGGGGGGGTTGCAGATACGCAGTATTTT.

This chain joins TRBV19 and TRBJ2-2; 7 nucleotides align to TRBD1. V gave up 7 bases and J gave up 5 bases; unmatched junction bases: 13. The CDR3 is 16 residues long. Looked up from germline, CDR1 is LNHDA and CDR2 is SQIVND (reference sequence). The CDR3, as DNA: TGTGCCAGTACCGACAGGGCGCAGGGATGGACCGGGGAGCTGTTTTTT. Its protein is CASTDRAQGWTGELFF.

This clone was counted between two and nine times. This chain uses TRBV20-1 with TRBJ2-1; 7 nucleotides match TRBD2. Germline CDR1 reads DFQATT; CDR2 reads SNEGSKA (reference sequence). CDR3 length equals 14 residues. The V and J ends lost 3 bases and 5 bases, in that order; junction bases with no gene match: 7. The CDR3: CSASPGGIHNEQFF. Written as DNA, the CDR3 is TGCAGTGCTAGTCCCGGGGGGATACACAATGAGCAGTTCTTC.

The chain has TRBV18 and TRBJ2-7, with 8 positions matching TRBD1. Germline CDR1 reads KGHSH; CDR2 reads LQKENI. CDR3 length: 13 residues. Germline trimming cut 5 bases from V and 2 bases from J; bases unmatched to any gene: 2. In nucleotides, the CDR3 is TGTGCCAGCTCAACACAGGGGGCCTACGAGCAGTACTTC. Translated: CASSTQGAYEQYF.

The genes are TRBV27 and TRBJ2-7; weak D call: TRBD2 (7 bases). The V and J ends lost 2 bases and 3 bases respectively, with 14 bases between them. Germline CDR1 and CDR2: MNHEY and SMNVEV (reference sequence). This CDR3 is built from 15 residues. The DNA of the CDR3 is TGTGCCAGCAGTTTAAGGGGGGGAAGCCGCTACGAGCAGTACTTC. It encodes CASSLRGGSRYEQYF.

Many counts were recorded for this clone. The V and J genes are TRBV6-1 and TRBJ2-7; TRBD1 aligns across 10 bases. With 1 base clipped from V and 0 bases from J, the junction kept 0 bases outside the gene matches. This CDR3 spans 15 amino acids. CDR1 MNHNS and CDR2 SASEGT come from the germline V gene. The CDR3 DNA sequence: TGTGCCAGCAGTGAAGGGACAGGGGGCTCCTACGAGCAGTACTTC. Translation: CASSEGTGGSYEQYF.

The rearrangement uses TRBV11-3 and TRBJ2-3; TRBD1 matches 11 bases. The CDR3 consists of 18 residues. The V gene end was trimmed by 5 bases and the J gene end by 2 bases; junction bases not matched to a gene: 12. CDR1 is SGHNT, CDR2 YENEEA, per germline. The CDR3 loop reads CASSPGTGGMNPTDTQYF. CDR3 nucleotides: TGTGCCAGCAGCCCCGGGACAGGGGGTATGAACCCCACAGATACGCAGTATTTT. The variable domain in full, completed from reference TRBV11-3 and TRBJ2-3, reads EAGVVQSPRYKIIEKKQPVAFWCNPISGHNTLYWYLQNLGQGPELLIRYENEEAVDDSQLPKDRFSAERLKGVDSTLKIQPAELGDSAVYLCASSPGTGGMNPTDTQYFGPGTRLTVL.

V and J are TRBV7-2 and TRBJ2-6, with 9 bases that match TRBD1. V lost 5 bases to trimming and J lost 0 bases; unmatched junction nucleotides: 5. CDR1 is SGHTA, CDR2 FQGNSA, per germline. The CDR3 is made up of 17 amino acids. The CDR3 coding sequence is TGTGCCAGCAGCCCTCAGACAGGGGGCTCTGGGGCCAACGTCCTGACTTTC. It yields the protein CASSPQTGGSGANVLTF.

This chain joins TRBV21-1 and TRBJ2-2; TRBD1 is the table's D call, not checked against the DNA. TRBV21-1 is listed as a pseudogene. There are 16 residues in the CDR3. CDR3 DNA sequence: TGTGCCAGCAGCAAAGTCAGGGTAGGGGGACCCGGGGAGCTGTTTTTT. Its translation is CASSKVRVGGPGELFF.

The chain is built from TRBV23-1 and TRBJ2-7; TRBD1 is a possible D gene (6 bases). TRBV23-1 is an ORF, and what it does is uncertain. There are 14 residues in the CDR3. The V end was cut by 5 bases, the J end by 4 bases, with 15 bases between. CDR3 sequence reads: CASSTGTTHYEQYF. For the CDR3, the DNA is TGCGCCAGCAGTACCGGGACAACCCATTACGAGCAGTACTTC.

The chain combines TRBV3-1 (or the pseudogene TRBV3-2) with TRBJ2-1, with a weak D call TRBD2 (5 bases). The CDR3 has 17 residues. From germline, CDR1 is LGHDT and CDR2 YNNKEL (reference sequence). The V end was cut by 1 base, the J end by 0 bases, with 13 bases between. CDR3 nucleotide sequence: TGTGCCAGCAGCCAAGTGATGGACTTGAGCTCCTACAATGAGCAGTTCTTC. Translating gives CASSQVMDLSSYNEQFF.

The chain's CDR3 is CASSLVSVRGRVYF. CDR3 sequence (DNA): TGTGCCAGCAGCTTGGTCTCGGTCAGGGGGAGAGTATATTTT. The rearrangement uses TRBV5-6 and TRBJ1-3; 7 nucleotides align to TRBD1. From germline, CDR1 is SGHDT and CDR2 YYEEEE. The CDR3 spans 14 residues. J lost 14 bases, V lost 0 bases, and 11 bases had no gene match.

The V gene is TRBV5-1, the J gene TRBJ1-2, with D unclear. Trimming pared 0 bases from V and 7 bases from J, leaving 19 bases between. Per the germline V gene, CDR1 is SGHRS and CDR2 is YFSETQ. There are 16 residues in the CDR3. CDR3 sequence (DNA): TGCGCCAGCAGCTTGGAGCCGAGTCGACAAGCTGGTGGCTACACCTTC. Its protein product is CASSLEPSRQAGGYTF.

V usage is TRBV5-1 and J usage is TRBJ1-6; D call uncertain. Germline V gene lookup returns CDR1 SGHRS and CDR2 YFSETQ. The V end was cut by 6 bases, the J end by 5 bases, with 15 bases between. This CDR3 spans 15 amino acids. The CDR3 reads CASTSGGLNNSPLHF. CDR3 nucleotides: TGCGCCAGCACCTCCGGAGGGTTAAATAATTCACCCCTCCACTTT.

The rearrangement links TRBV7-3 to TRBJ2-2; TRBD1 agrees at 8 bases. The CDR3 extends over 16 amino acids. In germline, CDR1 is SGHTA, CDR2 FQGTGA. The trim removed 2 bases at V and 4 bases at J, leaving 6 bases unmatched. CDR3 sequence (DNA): TGTGCCAGCAGCTTAGACGACAGGGGAGGCACCGGGGAGCTGTTTTTT. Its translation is CASSLDDRGGTGELFF.

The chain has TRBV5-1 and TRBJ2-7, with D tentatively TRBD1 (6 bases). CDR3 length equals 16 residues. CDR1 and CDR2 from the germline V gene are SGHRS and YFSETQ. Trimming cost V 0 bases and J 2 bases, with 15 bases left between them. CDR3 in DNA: TGCGCCAGCAGCTTGGGAGGGGGAATGTTTACCTACGAGCAGTACTTC. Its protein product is CASSLGGGMFTYEQYF.

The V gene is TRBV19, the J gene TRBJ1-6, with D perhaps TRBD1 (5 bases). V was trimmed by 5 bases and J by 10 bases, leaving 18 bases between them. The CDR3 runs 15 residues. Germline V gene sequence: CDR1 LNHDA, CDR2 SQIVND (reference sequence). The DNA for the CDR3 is TGTGCCAGTAGTTTTGGACAACAGGCCGGATCACCCCTCCACTTT. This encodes CASSFGQQAGSPLHF.

This chain's CDR3 is CASSVTGQEYTEAFF. The CDR3 DNA is TGTGCCAGCAGCGTGACTGGACAGGAGTACACTGAAGCTTTCTTT. V and J are TRBV9 and TRBJ1-1; TRBD1 matches 7 bases. Looked up from germline, CDR1 is SGDLS and CDR2 is YYNGEE. This CDR3 contains 15 residues. The V gene end was trimmed by 2 bases and the J gene end by 3 bases; junction bases not matched to a gene: 7.

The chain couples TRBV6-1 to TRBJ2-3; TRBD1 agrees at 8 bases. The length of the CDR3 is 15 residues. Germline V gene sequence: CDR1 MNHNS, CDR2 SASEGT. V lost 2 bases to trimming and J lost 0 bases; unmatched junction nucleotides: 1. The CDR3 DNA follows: TGTGCCAGCAGTGAAACAGGGGGAAGCACAGATACGCAGTATTTT. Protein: CASSETGGSTDTQYF.